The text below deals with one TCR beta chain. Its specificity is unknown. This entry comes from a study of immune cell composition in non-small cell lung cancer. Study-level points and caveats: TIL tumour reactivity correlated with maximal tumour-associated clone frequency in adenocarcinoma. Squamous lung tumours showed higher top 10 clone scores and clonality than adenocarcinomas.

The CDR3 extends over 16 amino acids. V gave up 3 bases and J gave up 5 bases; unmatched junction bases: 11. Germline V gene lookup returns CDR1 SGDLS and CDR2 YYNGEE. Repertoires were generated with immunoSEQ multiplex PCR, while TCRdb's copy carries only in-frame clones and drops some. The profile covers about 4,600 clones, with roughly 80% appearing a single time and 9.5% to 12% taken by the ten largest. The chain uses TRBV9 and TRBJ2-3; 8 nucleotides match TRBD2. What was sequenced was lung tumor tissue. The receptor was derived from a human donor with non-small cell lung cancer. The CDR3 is CASSAGGSGTKDTQYF. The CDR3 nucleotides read TGTGCCAGCAGCGCGGGTGGTAGCGGGACGAAAGATACGCAGTATTTT.